This TCR beta chain came from a study of radiotherapy plus CTLA-4 blockade in lung cancer. Looked up from germline, CDR1 is MDHEN and CDR2 is SYDVKM. With 6 bases clipped from V and 7 bases from J, the junction kept 15 bases outside the gene matches. The CDR3 sequence is 17 residues long. Here immunoSEQ multiplex PCR was the method, and the copy in TCRdb shows in-frame clones only, minus some. The sample carries 100,000 to 150,000 clones, 75% to 80% recorded once. The gene calls are TRBV28 and TRBJ1-5; 10 nucleotides match TRBD1. The receptor was derived from a human donor with non-small cell lung cancer who had a partial response to radiotherapy plus ipilimumab. Material: peripheral blood, obtained from a patient treated with radiotherapy plus ipilimumab. The CDR3 region is CASSPVGTGVSKQPQHF. Written as DNA, the CDR3 is TGTGCCAGCAGCCCAGTCGGGACAGGGGTTTCGAAACAGCCCCAGCATTTT. The complete variable domain, with remaining parts taken from reference TRBV28 and TRBJ1-5, reads DVKVTQSSRYLVKRTGEKVFLECVQDMDHENMFWYRQDPGLGLRLIYFSYDVKMKEKGDIPEGYSVSREKKERFSLILESASTNQTSMYLCASSPVGTGVSKQPQHFGDGTRLSIL.